The clone carrying this T cell receptor beta chain was detected only a few times. The length of the CDR3 is 12 residues. Germline CDR1 and CDR2: GTSNPN and SVGIG (reference sequence). V was pared by 7 bases and J by 4 bases, with 4 bases of the junction left unmatched. As handled by the study authors: Scientists estimated how many nucleated cells there were by amplifying reference gene primers. TCRdb's table, derived via immunoSEQ multiplex PCR, lists solely in-frame clones and lacks some. V, J and clone size are those of that table, while D and trimming were read from the DNA. Of 60,000 or so clones in the sample, under 80% were seen once. Participants were aged about 18 to 100 years from approximately 23 US areas. This entry belongs to a study of blood T cell repertoires in COVID-19. Study at large: Sources were T cells, B-cell-depleted T cells, or PBMCs; the material itself was cDNA or gDNA.

The clonotype was recovered from a woman in her fifties or sixties who had been exposed to COVID-19. V is TRBV30 and J is TRBJ1-3; 7 nucleotides match TRBD1. The sample consisted of PBMCs or T cells enriched from blood (not recorded which). The CDR3 nucleotides read TGTGCCTCCGCCAGGGGGGGAAACACCATATATTTT. This gives the protein CASARGGNTIYF.